This T cell receptor (beta chain) was captured in a study of T cell repertoires in cytomegalovirus infection. About the study: CMV infection plus the matching HLA type was flagged by public TCR beta signatures.

Germline trimming cut 8 bases from V and 5 bases from J; bases unmatched to any gene: 4. CDR3 length equals 13 residues. Germline V gene data show CDR1 as MGHRA and CDR2 as YSYEKL. This clonotype was counted a few times. The antigen is unknown. TCRdb reprocessed the reads with MiXCR, giving one entry per CDR3 protein. This table has approximately 990,000 distinct CDR3 sequences, less than 35% appearing once. Sample: cultured CD8+ T cells from PBMCs, taken from culture after CMV antigen stimulation. The receptor comes from a human donor in good health (CMV status not recorded). Some clones in this sample may be carry-over from other donors' samples. The genes are TRBV4-1 and TRBJ1-4; 8 bases match TRBD1. This CDR3 reads CASGQGSNEKLFF. The DNA for the CDR3 is TGCGCCAGCGGACAGGGATCGAATGAAAAACTGTTTTTT.